What follows is one T cell receptor beta chain and its context. The target antigen is unknown. Repertoires were generated with immunoSEQ multiplex PCR, while TCRdb's copy carries only in-frame clones and drops some. The repertoire holds about 120,000 clones, with around 92% as singletons. This entry belongs to a study of T cell responses to AZD1222 COVID-19 vaccine. Broader study findings: AZD1222 recipients seropositive at baseline numbered only six or seven. A rise in Spike-specific TCR breadth and depth followed two AZD1222 doses.

Germline V gene data show CDR1 as KGHSH and CDR2 as LQKENI. The CDR3 runs 14 residues. V shed 2 bases and J 2 bases; nucleotides not matched to a gene: 2. This rearrangement joins TRBV18 to TRBJ1-1; TRBD1 aligns across 7 bases. The sequencing used peripheral blood, collected on day 0 of AZD1222 vaccination. The sequence derives from an adult in good health. CDR3 amino acids: CASSPRDSNTEAFF. Written as DNA, the CDR3 is TGTGCCAGCTCACCAAGGGACAGTAACACTGAAGCTTTCTTT.